The 18 T cell receptor beta chains below come from one sample, sequenced in a study of blood T cell repertoires in COVID-19. Sequencing was performed with immunoSEQ multiplex PCR; in TCRdb, only in-frame clones are kept and a portion is missing. The sample lists some 500,000 clones; 85% to 90% were seen once. Sequences were obtained from peripheral blood. The receptors stem from a woman between 45 and 65 years old with COVID-19, enrolled during active disease.

The chain is built from TRBV30 and TRBJ2-5; no clear D. V lost 2 bases and J lost 1, with 8 bases in between. Germline assignment: CDR1 GTSNPN and CDR2 SVGIG (reference sequence). The CDR3 runs 13 residues. The CDR3 region has the DNA TGTGCCTGGAGTACGACAATCCAAGAGACCCAGTACTTC. Its protein is CAWSTTIQETQYF. Together with reference TRBV30 and TRBJ2-5, the CDR3 gives the full variable domain: SQTIHQWPATLVQPVGSPLSLECTVEGTSNPNLYWYRQAAGRGLQLLFYSVGIGQISSEVPQNLSASRPQDRQFILSSKKLLLSDSGFYLCAWSTTIQETQYFGPGTRLLVL.

The chain joins TRBV6-5 to TRBJ1-2; 7 bases are a match to TRBD1. This CDR3 region has 15 residues. Germline CDR1 reads MNHEY; CDR2 reads SVGAGI. V gave up 6 bases and J gave up 4 bases; unmatched junction bases: 11. The CDR3 DNA reads TGTGCCAGCAGCCCGTCCGGGACAGCCGCCTATGGCTACACCTTC. The encoded protein is CASSPSGTAAYGYTF.

V gene TRBV20-1 combines with J gene TRBJ1-5; D remains unclear. Trimming took 5 bases from V and 4 from J, leaving 3 bases between them. The CDR3 is 10 residues long. CDR1 is DFQATT and CDR2 is SNEGSKA in the germline V gene (reference sequence). CDR3 sequence reads: CSASNQPQHF. The CDR3, as DNA: TGCAGTGCTTCTAATCAGCCCCAGCATTTT.

The chain couples TRBV25-1 to TRBJ1-2; D is undetermined. CDR1 is MGHDK and CDR2 is SYGVNS in the germline V gene. The V gene lost 4 bases and the J gene lost 7 bases, with 10 bases spanning the gap. This CDR3 has 12 amino acids. CDR3 bases: TGTGCCAGCAGTGGCGGCTATTCTGGCTACACCTTC. Translated: CASSGGYSGYTF.

The J gene is TRBJ2-7, the V gene TRBV13, with 9 bases lining up with TRBD2. CDR3 length: 14 residues. After removal of 3 bases from V and 2 bases from J, the junction contained 2 bases not matched to a gene. Germline V gene lookup returns CDR1 PRHDT and CDR2 FYEKMQ (reference sequence). This chain's CDR3 is CASSFLAGTYEQYF. The DNA of the CDR3 is TGTGCCAGCAGCTTTCTAGCGGGGACCTACGAGCAGTACTTC.

In this sample, this clone turned up a few times. The rearrangement links TRBV14 to TRBJ1-1, with D uncertain. The V and J ends lost 0 bases and 8 bases respectively, with 13 bases between them. Germline V gene sequence: CDR1 SGHDN, CDR2 FVKESK. The CDR3 length is 14 residues. In DNA form, the CDR3 reads TGTGCCAGCAGCCAAGATCGAGGGAGAACCGAAGCTTTCTTT. Its protein is CASSQDRGRTEAFF.

The chain combines TRBV5-1 with TRBJ2-7, with D perhaps TRBD1 (5 bases). Germline V gene lookup returns CDR1 SGHRS and CDR2 YFSETQ. The CDR3 has 14 amino acids. Trimming cost V 0 bases and J 2 bases, with 9 bases left between them. The DNA of the CDR3 is TGCGCCAGCAGCTTGGCAGGGCCGCCCTACGAGCAGTACTTC. Its protein is CASSLAGPPYEQYF.

The rearrangement joins TRBV9 to TRBJ1-1; possibly TRBD1 for D (6 bases). The V and J ends lost 5 bases and 1 base respectively, with 12 bases between them. The CDR3 has 14 amino acids. The germline CDR1 and CDR2 sequences are SGDLS and YYNGEE. CDR3 nucleotides: TGTGCCAGCAGAAAAAAGGACAGGAACACTGAAGCTTTCTTT. As protein: CASRKKDRNTEAFF. Full variable domain (remainder filled in from reference TRBV9 and TRBJ1-1): DSGVTQTPKHLITATGQRVTLRCSPRSGDLSVYWYQQSLDQGLQFLIQYYNGEERAKGNILERFSAQQFPDLHSELNLSSLELGDSALYFCASRKKDRNTEAFFGQGTRLTVV.

The V call is TRBV19, the J call TRBJ1-1; tentative D call: TRBD1 (6 bases). Germline loops: CDR1 LNHDA, CDR2 SQIVND (reference sequence). V was cut by 7 bases and J by 1 base, with 13 bases left in between. The CDR3 spans 14 residues. DNA for the CDR3: TGTGCCAGTATCCTGACAGGCGCGAACACTGAAGCTTTCTTT. This sequence encodes CASILTGANTEAFF.

This clone was counted a few times. This chain joins TRBV2 and TRBJ2-3; a weak D match, TRBD2 (6 bases). The V end was cut by 2 bases, the J end by 2 bases, with 8 bases between. Germline lookup yields CDR1 SNHLY and CDR2 FYNNEI. The CDR3 covers 14 residues. The CDR3 DNA follows: TGTGCCAGCAGTGAATTAGCGGCCACAGATACGCAGTATTTT. It translates to CASSELAATDTQYF.

This clone has just one count. The chain joins TRBV27 to TRBJ2-7, with D unclear. Germline-derived CDR1 and CDR2 are MNHEY and SMNVEV (reference sequence). Trimming took off 2 bases at V and 1 base at J, with 3 bases between the two ends. The CDR3 totals 12 residues. CDR3 DNA sequence: TGTGCCAGCAGTTTACCGTCCTACGAGCAGTACTTC. It is translated as CASSLPSYEQYF.

This clone was seen more than once but under ten times. V is TRBV7-8 and J is TRBJ1-2; perhaps TRBD1 as D (6 bases). The CDR3 spans 14 residues. CDR1 and CDR2 (germline): SGHVS, FQNEAQ. V was trimmed by 5 bases and J by 5 bases, leaving 15 bases between them. The CDR3 DNA is TGTGCCAGCAGCCCATTAGGGGGATGGTATGGCTACACCTTC. Its translation: CASSPLGGWYGYTF.

The rearrangement joins TRBV12-5 to TRBJ2-1; no firm D call. From germline, CDR1 is LGHNT and CDR2 FRNRAP. The germline V and J ends were trimmed by 0 bases and 3 bases, with 15 bases remaining between them. This CDR3 has 17 amino acids. The CDR3 region has the DNA TGTGCTAGTGGTTTGGTAAGGTTAGGCGGTGACTACAATGAGCAGTTCTTC. It translates to CASGLVRLGGDYNEQFF.

This chain connects TRBV9 to TRBJ1-2; 8 nucleotides match TRBD1. Looked up from germline, CDR1 is SGDLS and CDR2 is YYNGEE. The CDR3 is made up of 15 amino acids. Trimming took 4 bases from V and 8 from J; bases not matched to a gene: 13. CDR3 loop: CASSPSPGTGVGYTF. DNA of the CDR3: TGTGCCAGCAGCCCGAGTCCCGGGACAGGAGTAGGCTACACCTTC.

This rearrangement joins TRBV21-1 to TRBJ1-5; the DNA was not used to check the table's D call, TRBD1. TRBV21-1 is shown as a pseudogene. The CDR3 sequence is 16 residues long. CDR3 bases: TGTGCCAGCAGCAAAACGGGGACAGCTAGCAATCAGCCCCAGCATTTT. Its translation is CASSKTGTASNQPQHF.

The chain is built from TRBV5-1 and TRBJ2-1; 10 nucleotides match TRBD2. Germline V lookup: CDR1 SGHRS, CDR2 YFSETQ. The CDR3 sequence is 15 residues long. Trimming cost V 3 bases and J 9 bases; bases outside gene matches: 9. The CDR3 nucleotides read TGCGCCAGCAGCTCGGGGCCTAGCGGGGGTAGTGAGCAGTTCTTC. This encodes CASSSGPSGGSEQFF.

V and J are TRBV28 and TRBJ1-3, with D uncertain. This CDR3 is built from 14 residues. The germline V gene has CDR1 MDHEN and CDR2 SYDVKM. Between the trimmed V and J ends, which lost 2 bases and 4 bases, there was a span of 9 bases. The DNA for the CDR3 is TGTGCCAGCAGTTTAGTCGCGGCCGGAAACACCATATATTTT. Translated: CASSLVAAGNTIYF.

This chain links TRBV20-1 with TRBJ2-3; TRBD2 matches at 10 bases. Germline V CDR1 and CDR2: DFQATT, SNEGSKA (reference sequence). The CDR3 has 16 amino acids. After removal of 3 bases from V and 0 bases from J, the junction contained 6 bases not matched to a gene. The CDR3 loop reads CSASPSGGLSTDTQYF. The CDR3 bases are TGCAGTGCTAGTCCTAGCGGGGGACTTAGCACAGATACGCAGTATTTT.